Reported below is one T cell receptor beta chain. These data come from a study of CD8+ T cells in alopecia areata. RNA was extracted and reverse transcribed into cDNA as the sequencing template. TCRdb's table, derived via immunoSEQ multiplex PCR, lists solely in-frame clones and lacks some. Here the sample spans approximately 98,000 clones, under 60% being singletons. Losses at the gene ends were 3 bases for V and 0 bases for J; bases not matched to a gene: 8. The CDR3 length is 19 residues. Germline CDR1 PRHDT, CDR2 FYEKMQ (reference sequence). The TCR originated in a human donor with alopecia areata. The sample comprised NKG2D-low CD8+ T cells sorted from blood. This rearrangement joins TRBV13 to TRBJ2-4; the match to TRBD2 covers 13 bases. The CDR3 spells CASSFSPGLAGLAKNIQYF. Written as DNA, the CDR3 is TGTGCCAGCAGCTTTTCCCCGGGACTAGCGGGATTAGCCAAAAACATTCAGTACTTC. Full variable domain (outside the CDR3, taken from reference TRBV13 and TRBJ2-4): AAGVIQSPRHLIKEKRETATLKCYPIPRHDTVYWYQQGPGQDPQFLISFYEKMQSDKGSIPDRFSAQQFSDYHSELNMSSLELGDSALYFCASSFSPGLAGLAKNIQYFGAGTRLSVL.